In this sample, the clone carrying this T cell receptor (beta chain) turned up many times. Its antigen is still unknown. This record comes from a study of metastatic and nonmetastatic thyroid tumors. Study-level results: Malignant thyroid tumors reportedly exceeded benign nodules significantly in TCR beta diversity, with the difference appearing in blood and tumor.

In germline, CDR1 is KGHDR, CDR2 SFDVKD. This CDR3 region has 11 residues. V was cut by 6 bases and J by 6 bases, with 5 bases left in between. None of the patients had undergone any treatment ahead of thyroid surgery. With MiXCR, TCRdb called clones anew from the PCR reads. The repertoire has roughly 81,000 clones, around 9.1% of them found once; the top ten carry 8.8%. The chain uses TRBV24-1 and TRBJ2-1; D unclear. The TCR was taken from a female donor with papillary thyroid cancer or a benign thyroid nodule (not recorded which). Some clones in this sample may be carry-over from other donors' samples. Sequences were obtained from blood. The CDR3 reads CATSLRNEQFF. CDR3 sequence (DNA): TGTGCCACCAGTCTTCGCAATGAGCAGTTCTTC.